These T cell receptor beta chains were read from a single sample in a study of cytomegalovirus exposure and HLA in healthy donors. Assay used: immunoSEQ multiplex PCR; TCRdb lists only in-frame clones, some missing. The table records some 110,000 clones, around 84% of them present only once. The sample taken for sequencing was PBMCs. All receptors derive from a man aged 25-45 years in good health and CMV-seropositive. The CDR3 runs from the conserved cysteine through the conserved F or W. A D gene is named only where the DNA matches it firmly. The listing skips clone size in some rows; elsewhere it reads once, few, many or a size class.

V gene	D gene	J gene	clone size	CDR3 protein	CDR3 DNA
TRBV5-4	TRBD2	TRBJ2-3	.	CASSGKLAGDTDTQYF	TGTGCCAGCAGCGGAAAACTAGCGGGAGACACAGATACGCAGTATTTT
TRBV6-6	.	TRBJ1-2	.	CASSDKGANYGYTF	TGTGCCAGCAGTGACAAGGGGGCTAACTATGGCTACACCTTC
TRBV20-1	.	TRBJ1-2	.	CSATYNYGYTF	TGCAGTGCTACCTATAACTATGGCTACACCTTC
TRBV5-1	.	TRBJ1-1	few	CASRDIRGTEAFF	TGCGCCAGCCGAGACATAAGGGGCACTGAAGCTTTCTTT
TRBV19	.	TRBJ2-2	.	CASSISPGLNTGELFF	TGTGCCAGTAGTATATCTCCAGGGCTAAACACCGGGGAGCTGTTTTTT
TRBV27	TRBD2	TRBJ2-1	.	CASARGLATRNEQFF	TGTGCCAGCGCAAGGGGACTAGCCACAAGAAATGAGCAGTTCTTC
TRBV6-5	TRBD1	TRBJ2-7	.	CASSRTGAGYEQYF	TGTGCCAGCAGCCGAACAGGGGCCGGCTACGAGCAGTACTTC
TRBV5-1	.	TRBJ2-1	.	CASSPDGRSSYNEQFF	TGCGCCAGCAGCCCCGACGGTCGGAGCTCCTACAATGAGCAGTTCTTC
TRBV30	.	TRBJ1-4	.	CAWSYTEKLFF	TGTGCCTGGAGTTACACTGAAAAACTGTTTTTT
TRBV6-6	TRBD1	TRBJ1-4	.	CASRIRTGRNEKLFF	TGTGCCAGCCGAATTCGGACAGGGCGTAATGAAAAACTGTTTTTT
TRBV6-1	.	TRBJ2-3	.	CASSNGRGSADTQYF	TGTGCCAGCTCCAACGGGCGGGGCTCAGCAGATACGCAGTATTTT
TRBV19	.	TRBJ1-2	.	CASSIATGGYTF	TGTGCCAGTAGTATAGCCACAGGCGGCTACACCTTC
TRBV5-4	TRBD1	TRBJ2-6	.	CASSLAIGQGDSGANVLTF	TGTGCCAGCAGCTTGGCTATCGGACAGGGGGACTCTGGGGCCAACGTCCTGACTTTC
TRBV9	TRBD1	TRBJ1-6	.	CASSVVPSAGGAPLHF	TGTGCCAGCAGCGTAGTCCCTAGCGCAGGGGGCGCACCCCTCCACTTT
TRBV5-4	.	TRBJ1-1	.	CASSGWGQEAFF	TGTGCCAGCAGCGGCTGGGGACAAGAAGCTTTCTTT
TRBV30	.	TRBJ1-1	.	CAWSVTGVWEAFF	TGTGCCTGGAGTGTAACGGGGGTTTGGGAGGCTTTCTTT
TRBV5-6	TRBD1	TRBJ2-3	.	CASSLVGTVLGTQYF	TGTGCCAGCAGCTTGGTCGGGACAGTTCTTGGTACGCAGTATTTT
TRBV10-2	.	TRBJ2-1	.	CASGKYNEQFF	TGCGCCAGCGGCAAATACAATGAGCAGTTCTTC
TRBV19	TRBD1	TRBJ1-4	.	CASSISGQGKEKLFF	TGTGCCAGTAGTATATCCGGACAGGGGAAAGAAAAACTGTTTTTT
TRBV10-2	TRBD2	TRBJ2-7	.	CASMSPRSGGPSEQYF	TGCGCCAGCATGAGTCCCCGCAGCGGGGGGCCCTCCGAGCAGTACTTC
TRBV27	TRBD1	TRBJ2-7	.	CASSFGTGGVYEQYF	TGTGCCAGCAGTTTCGGGACAGGGGGAGTCTACGAGCAGTACTTC
TRBV27	.	TRBJ1-2	.	CASSFGGANYGYTF	TGTGCCAGCAGTTTCGGAGGAGCTAACTATGGCTACACCTTC
TRBV27	.	TRBJ2-3	once	CASSPLPNTDTQYF	TGTGCCAGCAGTCCTCTCCCTAACACAGATACGCAGTATTTT
TRBV7-9	TRBD2	TRBJ2-2	.	CASSRWYSGIVIGELFF	TGTGCCAGCAGCCGGTGGTACAGCGGGATAGTTATCGGGGAGCTGTTTTTT
TRBV5-1	.	TRBJ2-7	.	CASSSTGRVIAYEQYF	TGCGCCAGCAGCTCCACAGGGCGGGTTATAGCCTACGAGCAGTACTTC
TRBV6-1	.	TRBJ2-5	.	CASSVSKRYPDYQETQYF	TGTGCCAGCAGTGTATCTAAGAGGTATCCGGACTACCAAGAGACCCAGTACTTC
TRBV2	.	TRBJ2-2	.	CASVGWGGGTGELFF	TGTGCCAGTGTCGGTTGGGGAGGTGGGACCGGGGAGCTGTTTTTT
TRBV6-1	.	TRBJ1-1	.	CASITGMNTEAFF	TGTGCCAGCATTACAGGGATGAACACTGAAGCTTTCTTT
TRBV19	TRBD2	TRBJ2-1	few	CASMASGSYNEQFF	TGTGCCAGTATGGCTAGCGGGAGTTACAATGAGCAGTTCTTC
TRBV2	TRBD2	TRBJ2-1	.	CASKERTSGVNEQFF	TGTGCCAGCAAGGAGAGGACTAGCGGGGTCAATGAGCAGTTCTTC
TRBV28	.	TRBJ2-5	.	CASSSGVRGEETQYF	TGTGCCAGCAGTTCCGGGGTAAGAGGTGAAGAGACCCAGTACTTC
TRBV18	.	TRBJ1-4	.	CASSQTSFNEKLFF	TGTGCCAGCTCACAGACAAGTTTCAATGAAAAACTGTTTTTT
TRBV9	.	TRBJ2-1	.	CASSVDGRGASYNEQFF	TGTGCCAGCAGCGTAGATGGTCGGGGGGCCTCCTACAATGAGCAGTTCTTC
TRBV28	TRBD1	TRBJ2-7	.	CASQGVLYEQYF	TGTGCCTCACAGGGGGTACTGTACGAGCAGTACTTC